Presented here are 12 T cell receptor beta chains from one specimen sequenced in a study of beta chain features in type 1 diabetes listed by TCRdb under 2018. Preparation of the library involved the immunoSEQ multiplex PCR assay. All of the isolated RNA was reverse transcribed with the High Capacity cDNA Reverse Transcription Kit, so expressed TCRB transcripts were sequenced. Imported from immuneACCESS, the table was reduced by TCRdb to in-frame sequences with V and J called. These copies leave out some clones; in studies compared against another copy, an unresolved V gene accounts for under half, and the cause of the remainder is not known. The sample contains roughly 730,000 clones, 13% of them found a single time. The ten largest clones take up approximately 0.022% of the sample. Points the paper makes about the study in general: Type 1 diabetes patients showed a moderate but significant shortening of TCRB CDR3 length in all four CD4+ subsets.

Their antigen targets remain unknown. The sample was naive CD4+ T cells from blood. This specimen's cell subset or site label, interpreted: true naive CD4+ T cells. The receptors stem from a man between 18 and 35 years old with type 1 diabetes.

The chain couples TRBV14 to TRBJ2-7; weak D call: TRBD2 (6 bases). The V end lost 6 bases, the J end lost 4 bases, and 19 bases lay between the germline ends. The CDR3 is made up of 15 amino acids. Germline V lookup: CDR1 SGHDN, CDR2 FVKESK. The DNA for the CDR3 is TGTGCCAGCAGAATGTCATCTTCGGCGGGGTACGAGCAGTACTTC. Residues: CASRMSSSAGYEQYF.

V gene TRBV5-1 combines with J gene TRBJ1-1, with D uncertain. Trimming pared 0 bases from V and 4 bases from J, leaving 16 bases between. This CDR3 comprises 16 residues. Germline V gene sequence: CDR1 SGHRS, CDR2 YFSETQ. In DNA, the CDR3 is TGCGCCAGCAGCTTGGCAACGATAGCGTCGGGCACTGAAGCTTTCTTT. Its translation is CASSLATIASGTEAFF.

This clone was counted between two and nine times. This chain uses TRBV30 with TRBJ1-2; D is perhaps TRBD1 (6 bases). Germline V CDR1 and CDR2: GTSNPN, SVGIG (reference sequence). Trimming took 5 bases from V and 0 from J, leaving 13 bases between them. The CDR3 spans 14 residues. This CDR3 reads CAWDPGHSNYGYTF. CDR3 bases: TGTGCCTGGGATCCGGGACACTCTAACTATGGCTACACCTTC.

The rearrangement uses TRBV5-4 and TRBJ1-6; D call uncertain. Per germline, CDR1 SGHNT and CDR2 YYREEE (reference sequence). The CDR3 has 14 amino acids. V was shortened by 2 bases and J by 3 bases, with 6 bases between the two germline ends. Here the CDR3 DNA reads TGTGCCAGCAGCTTACCCGACTATAATTCACCCCTCCACTTT. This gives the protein CASSLPDYNSPLHF.

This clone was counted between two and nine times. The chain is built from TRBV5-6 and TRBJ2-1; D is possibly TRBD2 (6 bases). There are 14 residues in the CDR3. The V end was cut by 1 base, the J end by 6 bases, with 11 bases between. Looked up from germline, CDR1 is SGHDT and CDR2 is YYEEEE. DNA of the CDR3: TGTGCCAGCAGCTTGACCCTAGCGACCAATGAGCAGTTCTTC. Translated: CASSLTLATNEQFF.

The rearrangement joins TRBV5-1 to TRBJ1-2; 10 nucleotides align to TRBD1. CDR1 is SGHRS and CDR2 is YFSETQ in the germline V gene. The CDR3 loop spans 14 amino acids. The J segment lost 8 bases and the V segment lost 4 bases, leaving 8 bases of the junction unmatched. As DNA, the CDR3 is TGCGCCAGCAGCCCCGGGACAGGGGATGAGGGCTACACCTTC. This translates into CASSPGTGDEGYTF.

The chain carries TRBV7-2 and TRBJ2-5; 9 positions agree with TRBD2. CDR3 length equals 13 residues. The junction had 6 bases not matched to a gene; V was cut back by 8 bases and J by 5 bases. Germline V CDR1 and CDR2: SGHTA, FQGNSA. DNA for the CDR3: TGTGCCAGCGGTAGCGGGGGAGGGGAGACCCAGTACTTC. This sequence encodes CASGSGGGETQYF.

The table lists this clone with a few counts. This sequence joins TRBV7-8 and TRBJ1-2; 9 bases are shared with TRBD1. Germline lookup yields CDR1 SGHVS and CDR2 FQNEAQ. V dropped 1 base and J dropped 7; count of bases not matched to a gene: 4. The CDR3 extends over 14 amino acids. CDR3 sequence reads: CASSLGDRDFGYTF. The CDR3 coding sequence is TGTGCCAGCAGCTTAGGGGACAGGGACTTTGGCTACACCTTC.

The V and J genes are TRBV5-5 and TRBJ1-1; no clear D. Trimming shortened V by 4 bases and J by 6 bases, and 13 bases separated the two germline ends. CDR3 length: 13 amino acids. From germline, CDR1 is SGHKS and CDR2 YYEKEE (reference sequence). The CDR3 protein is CASSPEEVAEAFF. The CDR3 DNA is TGTGCCAGCAGCCCCGAGGAGGTGGCTGAAGCTTTCTTT.

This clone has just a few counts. Written as DNA, the CDR3 is TGTGCCTGGAGTGTACCTGGACGGGGTGAAGCTTTCTTT. Translated, it gives CAWSVPGRGEAFF. The V call is TRBV30, the J call TRBJ1-1; no definite D call. V lost 0 bases and J 7 bases, leaving 12 bases between the germline ends. The CDR3 loop spans 13 amino acids. The V gene's germline CDR1 is GTSNPN and CDR2 SVGIG (reference sequence).

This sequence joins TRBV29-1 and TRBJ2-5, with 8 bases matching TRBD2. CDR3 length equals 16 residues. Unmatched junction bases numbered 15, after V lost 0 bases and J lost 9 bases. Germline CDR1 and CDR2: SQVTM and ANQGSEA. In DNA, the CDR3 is TGCAGCGTTGAAGAGAGGGGTAGCGGGGTGCTGGCGGCCCAGTACTTC. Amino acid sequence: CSVEERGSGVLAAQYF.

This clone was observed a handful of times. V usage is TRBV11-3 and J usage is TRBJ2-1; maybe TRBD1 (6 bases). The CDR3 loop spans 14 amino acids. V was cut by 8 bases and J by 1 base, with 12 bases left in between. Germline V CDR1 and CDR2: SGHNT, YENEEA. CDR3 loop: CASGTGHSYNEQFF. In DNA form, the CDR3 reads TGTGCCAGCGGAACAGGGCATTCCTACAATGAGCAGTTCTTC.